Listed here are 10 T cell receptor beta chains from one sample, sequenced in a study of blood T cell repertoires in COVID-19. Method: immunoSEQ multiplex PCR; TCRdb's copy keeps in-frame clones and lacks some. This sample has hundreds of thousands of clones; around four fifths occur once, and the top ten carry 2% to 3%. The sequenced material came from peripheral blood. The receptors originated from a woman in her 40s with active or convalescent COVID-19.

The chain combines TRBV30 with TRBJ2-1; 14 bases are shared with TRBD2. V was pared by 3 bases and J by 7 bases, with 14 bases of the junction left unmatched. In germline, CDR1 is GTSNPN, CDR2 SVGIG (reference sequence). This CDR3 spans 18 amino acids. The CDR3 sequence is CAWRSLYTRTSGRNEQFF. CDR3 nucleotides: TGTGCCTGGAGGTCCCTCTATACTCGGACTAGCGGGAGGAATGAGCAGTTCTTC.

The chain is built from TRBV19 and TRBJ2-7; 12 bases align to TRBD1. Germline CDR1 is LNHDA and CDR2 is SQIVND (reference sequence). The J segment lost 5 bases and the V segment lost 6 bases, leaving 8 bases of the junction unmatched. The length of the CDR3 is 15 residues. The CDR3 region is CASSKGGQGAHEQYF. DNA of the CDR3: TGTGCCAGTAGCAAAGGGGGACAGGGGGCCCACGAGCAGTACTTC.

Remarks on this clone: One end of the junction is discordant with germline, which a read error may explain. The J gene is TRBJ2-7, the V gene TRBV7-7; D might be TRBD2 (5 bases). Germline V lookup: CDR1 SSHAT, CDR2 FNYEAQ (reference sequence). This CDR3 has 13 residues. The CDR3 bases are TGTGCTAGCAGGAGTCCAAGGAGGTACGAGCAGTACTTC. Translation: CASRSPRRYEQYF.

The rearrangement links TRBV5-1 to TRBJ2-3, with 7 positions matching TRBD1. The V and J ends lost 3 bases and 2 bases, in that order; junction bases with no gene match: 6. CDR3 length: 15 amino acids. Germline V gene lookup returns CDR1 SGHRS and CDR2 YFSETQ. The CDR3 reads CASSSDRRHTDTQYF. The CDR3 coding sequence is TGCGCCAGCAGCTCGGACAGGAGACACACAGATACGCAGTATTTT.

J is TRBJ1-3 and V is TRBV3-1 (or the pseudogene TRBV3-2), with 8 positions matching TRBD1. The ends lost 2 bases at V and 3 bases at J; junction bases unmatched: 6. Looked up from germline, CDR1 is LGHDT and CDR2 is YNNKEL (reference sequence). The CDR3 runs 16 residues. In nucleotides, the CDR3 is TGTGCCAGCAGCCAAAGGACAGGGCTGGGTGGAAACACCATATATTTT. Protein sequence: CASSQRTGLGGNTIYF.

The CDR3 DNA sequence: TGTGCCAGCAGTGTGGACAGGGTGAACACTGAAGCTTTCTTT. This translates into CASSVDRVNTEAFF. The V and J genes are TRBV2 and TRBJ1-1; TRBD1 agrees at 8 bases. V shed 4 bases, J shed 0 bases, and the junction held 1 base outside the gene matches. The CDR3 runs to 14 residues. Looked up from germline, CDR1 is SNHLY and CDR2 is FYNNEI.

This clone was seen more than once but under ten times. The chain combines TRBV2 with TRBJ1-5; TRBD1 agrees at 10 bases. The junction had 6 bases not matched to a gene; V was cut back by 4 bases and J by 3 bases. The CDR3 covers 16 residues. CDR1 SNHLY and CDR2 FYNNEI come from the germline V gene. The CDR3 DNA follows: TGTGCCAGCAGTGGTTCGACAGGGGGCTTCAATCAGCCCCAGCATTTT. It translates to CASSGSTGGFNQPQHF.

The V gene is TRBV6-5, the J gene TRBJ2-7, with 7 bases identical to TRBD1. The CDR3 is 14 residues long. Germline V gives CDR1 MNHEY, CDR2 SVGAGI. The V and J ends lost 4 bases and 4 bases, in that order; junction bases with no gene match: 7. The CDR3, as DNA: TGTGCCAGCAGTTTATCCGGGACAGAATACGAGCAGTACTTC. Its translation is CASSLSGTEYEQYF.

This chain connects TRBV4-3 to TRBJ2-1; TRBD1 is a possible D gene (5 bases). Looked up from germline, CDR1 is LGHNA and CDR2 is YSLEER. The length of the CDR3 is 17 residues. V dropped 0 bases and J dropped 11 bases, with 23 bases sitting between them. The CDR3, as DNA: TGCGCCAGCAGCCAAGAAAAGGTTGGGGCACAGATGTTAAAGCAGTTCTTC. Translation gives CASSQEKVGAQMLKQFF.

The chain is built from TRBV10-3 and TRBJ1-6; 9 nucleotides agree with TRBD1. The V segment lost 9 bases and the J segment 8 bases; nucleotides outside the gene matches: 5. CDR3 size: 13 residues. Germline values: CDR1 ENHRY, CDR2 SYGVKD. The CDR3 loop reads CAIGTGSDSPLHF. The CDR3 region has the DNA TGTGCCATAGGGACAGGGAGCGATTCACCCCTCCACTTT.